Below are 5 T cell receptor beta chains sequenced from a single sample in a study of stem cell transplantation in POMP-related autoinflammatory disease. Sequencing was performed with immunoSEQ multiplex PCR; in TCRdb, only in-frame clones are kept and a portion is missing. The table shows some 70,000 clones, with more than 75% occurring only once. Source: CD4+ T cells from PBMCs, taken after stem cell transplantation. These TCRs come from a human patient with POMP-related autoinflammation and immune dysregulation (PRAID). Some T cells may be supplied by the graft donor.

This chain uses TRBV2 with TRBJ2-5; tentative D call: TRBD1 (6 bases). Germline CDR1 reads SNHLY; CDR2 reads FYNNEI. This CDR3 region has 17 residues. Trimming removed 0 bases from V and 4 bases from J, with 18 bases in between. The CDR3 spells CASSEALQGSGLETQYF. CDR3 coding DNA: TGTGCCAGCAGTGAAGCGCTTCAGGGGTCGGGGTTAGAGACCCAGTACTTC. Full variable domain (rest looked up from reference TRBV2 and TRBJ2-5): EPEVTQTPSHQVTQMGQEVILRCVPISNHLYFYWYRQILGQKVEFLVSFYNNEISEKSEIFDDQFSVERPDGSNFTLKIRSTKLEDSAMYFCASSEALQGSGLETQYFGPGTRLLVL.

The V and J genes are TRBV28 and TRBJ1-4; D perhaps matches TRBD1 (5 bases). The CDR3 covers 14 residues. Trimming shortened V by 4 bases and J by 8 bases, and 14 bases separated the two germline ends. The germline V gene has CDR1 MDHEN and CDR2 SYDVKM. This CDR3 is CASSSPPGAEKLFF. The CDR3 DNA reads as TGTGCCAGCAGTTCTCCCCCTGGGGCAGAAAAACTGTTTTTT.

This clone has only one observation. One junction end disagrees with the germline gene, perhaps due to a read error. J is TRBJ2-3 and V is TRBV5-6, with 9 bases lining up with TRBD2. The CDR3 length is 15 residues. CDR1 is SGHDT, CDR2 YYEEEE, per germline. CDR3 loop: CASSLGLASTDTQYF. CDR3 bases: TGTGCCAGCAGTTTGGGACTAGCCAGCACAGATACGCAGTATTTT.

This chain joins TRBV11-2 and TRBJ2-5; D may match TRBD1 or TRBD2 (5 bases each). The length of the CDR3 is 13 residues. Trimming took off 1 base at V and 5 bases at J, with 8 bases between the two ends. CDR1 and CDR2 from the germline V gene are SGHAT and FQNNGV. CDR3 sequence (DNA): TGTGCCAGCAGCTTAGGCAGGGAGGAGACCCAGTACTTC. Amino acids: CASSLGREETQYF.

This clone was picked up one time. This chain joins TRBV6-5 and TRBJ2-5; 11 bases match TRBD2. V lost 8 bases to trimming and J lost 7 bases; unmatched junction nucleotides: 9. The CDR3 sequence is 14 residues long. Germline V gene data show CDR1 as MNHEY and CDR2 as SVGAGI. In DNA form, the CDR3 reads TGTGCCAGCCGGAGTGGGACTAGCGGAGGGACCCAGTACTTC. Its protein product is CASRSGTSGGTQYF.